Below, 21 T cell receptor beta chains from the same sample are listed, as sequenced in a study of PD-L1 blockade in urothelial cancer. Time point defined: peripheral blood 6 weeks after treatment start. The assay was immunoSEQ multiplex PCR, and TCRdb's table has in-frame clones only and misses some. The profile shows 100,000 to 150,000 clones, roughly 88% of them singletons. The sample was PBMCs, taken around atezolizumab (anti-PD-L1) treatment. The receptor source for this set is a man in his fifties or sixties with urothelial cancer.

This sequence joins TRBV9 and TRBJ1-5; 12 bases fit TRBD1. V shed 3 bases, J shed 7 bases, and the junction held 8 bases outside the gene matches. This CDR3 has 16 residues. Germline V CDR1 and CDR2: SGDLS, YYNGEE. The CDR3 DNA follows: TGTGCCAGCAGCGAGGGGGGACAGGGGGCTCAACAGCCCCAGCATTTT. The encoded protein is CASSEGGQGAQQPQHF.

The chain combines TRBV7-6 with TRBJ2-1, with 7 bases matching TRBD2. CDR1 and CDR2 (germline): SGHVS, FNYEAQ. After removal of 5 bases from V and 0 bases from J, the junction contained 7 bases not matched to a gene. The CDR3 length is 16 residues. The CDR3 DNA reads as TGTGCCAGCAGCCGGGGCGGCGGGAGCTCCTACAATGAGCAGTTCTTC. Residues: CASSRGGGSSYNEQFF.

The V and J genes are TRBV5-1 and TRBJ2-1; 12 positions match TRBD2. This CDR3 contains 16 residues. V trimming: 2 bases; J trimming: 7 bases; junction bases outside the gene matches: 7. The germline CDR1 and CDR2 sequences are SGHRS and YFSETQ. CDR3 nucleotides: TGCGCCAGCAGCTTAACTAGCGGGGGGAGAGGGAATGAGCAGTTCTTC. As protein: CASSLTSGGRGNEQFF.

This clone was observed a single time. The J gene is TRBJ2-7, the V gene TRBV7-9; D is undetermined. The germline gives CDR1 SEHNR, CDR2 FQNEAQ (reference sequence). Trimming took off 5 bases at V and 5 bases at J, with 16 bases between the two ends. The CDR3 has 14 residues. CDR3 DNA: TGTGCCAGCAGCCTCACGGGTATTCAGAACGAGCAGTACTTC. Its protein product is CASSLTGIQNEQYF.

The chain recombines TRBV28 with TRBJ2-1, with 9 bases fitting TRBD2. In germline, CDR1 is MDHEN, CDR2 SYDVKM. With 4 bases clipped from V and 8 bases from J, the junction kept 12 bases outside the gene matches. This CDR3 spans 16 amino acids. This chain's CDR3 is CASSSYGASGTDEQFF. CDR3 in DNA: TGTGCCAGCAGTTCATATGGGGCTAGCGGGACGGATGAGCAGTTCTTC.

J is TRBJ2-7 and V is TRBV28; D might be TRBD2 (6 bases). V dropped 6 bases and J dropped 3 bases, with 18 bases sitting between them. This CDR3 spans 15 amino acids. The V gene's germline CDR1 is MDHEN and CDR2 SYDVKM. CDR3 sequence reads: CASRSKGGWNYEQYF. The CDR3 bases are TGTGCCAGCAGGTCCAAGGGAGGTTGGAACTACGAGCAGTACTTC. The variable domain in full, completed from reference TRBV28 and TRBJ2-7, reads DVKVTQSSRYLVKRTGEKVFLECVQDMDHENMFWYRQDPGLGLRLIYFSYDVKMKEKGDIPEGYSVSREKKERFSLILESASTNQTSMYLCASRSKGGWNYEQYFGPGTRLTVT.

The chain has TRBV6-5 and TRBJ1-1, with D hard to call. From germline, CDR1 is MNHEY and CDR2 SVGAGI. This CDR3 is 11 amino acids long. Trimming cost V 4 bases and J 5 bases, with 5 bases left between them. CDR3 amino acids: CASSFRTEAFF. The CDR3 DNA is TGTGCCAGCAGTTTTCGGACTGAAGCTTTCTTT.

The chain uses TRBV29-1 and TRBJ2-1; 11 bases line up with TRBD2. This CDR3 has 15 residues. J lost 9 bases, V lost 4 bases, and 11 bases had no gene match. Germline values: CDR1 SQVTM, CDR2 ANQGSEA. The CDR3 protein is CSVVVTSGREGEQFF. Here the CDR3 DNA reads TGCAGCGTTGTCGTCACTAGCGGGAGAGAGGGTGAGCAGTTCTTC.

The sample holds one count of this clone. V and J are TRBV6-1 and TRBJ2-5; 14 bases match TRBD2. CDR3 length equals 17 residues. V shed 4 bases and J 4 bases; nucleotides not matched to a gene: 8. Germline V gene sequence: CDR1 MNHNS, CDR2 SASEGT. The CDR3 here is CASSVNVGLAGGETQYF. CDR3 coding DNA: TGTGCCAGCAGTGTTAACGTCGGACTAGCGGGAGGAGAGACCCAGTACTTC.

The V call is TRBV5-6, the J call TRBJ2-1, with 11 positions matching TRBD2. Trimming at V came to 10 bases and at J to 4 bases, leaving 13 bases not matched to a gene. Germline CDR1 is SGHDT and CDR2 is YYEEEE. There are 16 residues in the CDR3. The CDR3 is CASKALGLAGYNEQFF. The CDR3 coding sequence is TGTGCCTCAAAGGCCCTTGGACTAGCGGGTTACAATGAGCAGTTCTTC.

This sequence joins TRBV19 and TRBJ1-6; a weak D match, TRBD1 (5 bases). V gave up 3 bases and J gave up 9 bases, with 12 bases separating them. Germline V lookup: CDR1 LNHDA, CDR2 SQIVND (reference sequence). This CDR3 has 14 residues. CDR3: CASSIRQGSSPLHF. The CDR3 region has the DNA TGTGCCAGTAGTATCCGGCAGGGTTCTTCACCCCTCCACTTT. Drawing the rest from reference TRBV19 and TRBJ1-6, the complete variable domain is DGGITQSPKYLFRKEGQNVTLSCEQNLNHDAMYWYRQDPGQGLRLIYYSQIVNDFQKGDIAEGYSVSREKKESFPLTVTSAQKNPTAFYLCASSIRQGSSPLHFGNGTRLTVT.

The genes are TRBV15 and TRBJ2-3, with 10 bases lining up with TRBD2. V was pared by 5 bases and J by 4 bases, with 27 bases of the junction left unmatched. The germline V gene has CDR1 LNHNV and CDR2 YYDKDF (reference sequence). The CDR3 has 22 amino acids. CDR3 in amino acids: CATSRRGPNQKSGRAGADTQYF. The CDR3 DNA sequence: TGTGCCACCAGCCGACGAGGTCCGAACCAGAAAAGCGGGAGGGCCGGCGCAGATACGCAGTATTTT.

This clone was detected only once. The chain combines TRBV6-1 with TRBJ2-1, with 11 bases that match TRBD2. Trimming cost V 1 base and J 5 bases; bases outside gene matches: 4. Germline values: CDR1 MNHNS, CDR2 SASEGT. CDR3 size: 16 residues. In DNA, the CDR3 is TGTGCCAGCAGTGAAGGACTAGCGGGAACACACAATGAGCAGTTCTTC. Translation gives CASSEGLAGTHNEQFF.

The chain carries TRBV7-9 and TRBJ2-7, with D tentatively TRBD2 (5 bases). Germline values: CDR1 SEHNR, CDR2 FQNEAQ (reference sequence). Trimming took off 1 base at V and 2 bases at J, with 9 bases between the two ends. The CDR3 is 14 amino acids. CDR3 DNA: TGTGCCAGCAGCTTAGAGGAGGAGACCTACGAGCAGTACTTC. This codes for CASSLEEETYEQYF.

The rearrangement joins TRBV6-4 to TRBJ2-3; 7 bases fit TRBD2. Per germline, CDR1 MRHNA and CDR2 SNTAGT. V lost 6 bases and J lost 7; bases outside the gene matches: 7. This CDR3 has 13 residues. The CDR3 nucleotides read TGTGCCAGCAGCTCGGAGGGAGGGTATACGCAGTATTTT. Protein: CASSSEGGYTQYF.

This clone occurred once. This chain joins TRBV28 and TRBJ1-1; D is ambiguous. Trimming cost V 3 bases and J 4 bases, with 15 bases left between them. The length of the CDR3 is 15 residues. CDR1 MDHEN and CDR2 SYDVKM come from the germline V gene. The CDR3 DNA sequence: TGTGCCAGCAGTTTCGGGAGTGCCGGCGGCACTGAAGCTTTCTTT. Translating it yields CASSFGSAGGTEAFF. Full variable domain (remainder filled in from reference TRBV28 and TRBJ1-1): DVKVTQSSRYLVKRTGEKVFLECVQDMDHENMFWYRQDPGLGLRLIYFSYDVKMKEKGDIPEGYSVSREKKERFSLILESASTNQTSMYLCASSFGSAGGTEAFFGQGTRLTVV.

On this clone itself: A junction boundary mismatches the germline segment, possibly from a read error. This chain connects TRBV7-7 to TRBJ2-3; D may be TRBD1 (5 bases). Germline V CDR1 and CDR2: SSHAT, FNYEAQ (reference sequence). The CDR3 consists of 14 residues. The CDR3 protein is CASSLGQGADTQYF. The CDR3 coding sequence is TGTGCTAGCAGCTTAGGGCAGGGTGCAGATACGCAGTATTTT.

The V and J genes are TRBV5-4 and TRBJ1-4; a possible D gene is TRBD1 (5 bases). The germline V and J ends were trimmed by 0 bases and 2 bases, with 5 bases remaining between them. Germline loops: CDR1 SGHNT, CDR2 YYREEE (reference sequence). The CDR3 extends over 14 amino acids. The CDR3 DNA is TGTGCCAGCAGCTTGGCAGGGACTAATGAAAAACTGTTTTTT. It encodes CASSLAGTNEKLFF.

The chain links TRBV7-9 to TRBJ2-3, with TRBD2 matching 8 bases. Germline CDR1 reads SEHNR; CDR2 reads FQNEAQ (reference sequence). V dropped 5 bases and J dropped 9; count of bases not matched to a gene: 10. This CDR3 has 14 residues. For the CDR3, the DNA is TGTGCCAGCAGCCCCACTAGCGGAGTCGGCACGCAGTATTTT. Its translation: CASSPTSGVGTQYF. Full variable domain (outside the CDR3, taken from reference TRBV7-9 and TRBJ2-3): DTGVSQNPRHKITKRGQNVTFRCDPISEHNRLYWYRQTLGQGPEFLTYFQNEAQLEKSRLLSDRFSAERPKGSFSTLEIQRTEQGDSAMYLCASSPTSGVGTQYFGPGTRLTVL.

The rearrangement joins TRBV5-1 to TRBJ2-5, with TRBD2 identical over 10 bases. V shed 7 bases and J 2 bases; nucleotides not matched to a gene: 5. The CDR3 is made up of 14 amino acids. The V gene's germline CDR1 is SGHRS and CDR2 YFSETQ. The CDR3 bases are TGCGCCAGCGGGTCTAGCGGGGGTCAAGAGACCCAGTACTTC. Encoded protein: CASGSSGGQETQYF.

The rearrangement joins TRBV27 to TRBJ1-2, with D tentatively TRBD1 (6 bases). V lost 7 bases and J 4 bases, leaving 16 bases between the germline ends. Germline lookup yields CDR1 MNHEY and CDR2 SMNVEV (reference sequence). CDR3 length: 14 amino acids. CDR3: CASKEQGPAYGYTF. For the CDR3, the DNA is TGTGCCAGCAAGGAACAGGGACCAGCCTATGGCTACACCTTC.